Sequencing of this T cell receptor beta chain was carried out in a study of T-cell reconstitution after alpha-beta-depleted transplantation in children (TCRdb year 2016). About the study as a whole: Using TCR repertoire profiling, the study followed T-cell immune reconstitution in a quantitative way in children after TCRalphabeta/CD19-depleted allogeneic hematopoietic cell transplantation.

Taken from the germline V gene, the CDR1 and CDR2 loops are MNHEY and SVGEGT. V sheds 0 bases and J sheds 2 bases, leaving 8 bases between their ends. From cysteine to phenylalanine, the CDR3 is 14 amino acids long. The sequence is cut down to CDR3 DNA, 42 bases in frame from base 1. What this sample's treatment or condition label stands for: allogeneic hematopoietic cell transplantation with graft depleted of TCRalphabeta T cells and CD19 B cells. Transplant recipients were children who received TCRalphabeta/CD19-depleted allogeneic hematopoietic cell grafts. Study-level results and caveats: The high TCRbeta diversity at day 60 in some patients was ascribed to recipient T cells and intrathymic progenitors that had survived conditioning. The frequencies of hyperexpanded clones fell over the following months, and after one year, T-cell counts and TCRbeta diversity were mostly attributed to newly produced T cells. About two months after transplant, the apparently early recovery of alphabetaT-cell counts reportedly depended on just several hundred clones that had expanded rapidly and came from non-depleted graft cells.

As regards this clonotype: The specificity of this receptor is unknown. No per-base quality is available; no much larger clone lies one base away.

The protocol used for the library was PCR. These reads were obtained on an Illumina HiSeq 2500. Molecular barcoding was employed in the preparation of TCR libraries, with unique molecular identifiers being used to normalize TCRbeta repertoire quantification. TCRdb reprocessed the public reads (quality trimming at Q25 with fastp, clone calling with MiXCR) and kept in-frame beta chains. Every CDR3 protein is listed once, alongside the most common genes and DNA of its rows. The sample data list about 640,000 distinct CDR3 sequences, and over 10% of these were observed just once. The ten largest account for about 2.2% of the sample.

The receptor was derived from a male patient aged 5 to 17 who had a stem cell transplant for acute myeloid leukemia, so the T cells may come from the graft donor. The chain links TRBV6-2 or TRBV6-3 with TRBJ2-7; confidence is insufficient to name the D gene. The specimen comprised PBMCs, mostly from graft donor cells, sampled 360 days after TCRalphabeta/CD19-depleted stem cell transplant. The nucleotide sequence is given as TGTGCCAGCAGTTACTCGAGAGTAACCTACGAGCAGTACTTC. The encoded protein is CASSYSRVTYEQYF.